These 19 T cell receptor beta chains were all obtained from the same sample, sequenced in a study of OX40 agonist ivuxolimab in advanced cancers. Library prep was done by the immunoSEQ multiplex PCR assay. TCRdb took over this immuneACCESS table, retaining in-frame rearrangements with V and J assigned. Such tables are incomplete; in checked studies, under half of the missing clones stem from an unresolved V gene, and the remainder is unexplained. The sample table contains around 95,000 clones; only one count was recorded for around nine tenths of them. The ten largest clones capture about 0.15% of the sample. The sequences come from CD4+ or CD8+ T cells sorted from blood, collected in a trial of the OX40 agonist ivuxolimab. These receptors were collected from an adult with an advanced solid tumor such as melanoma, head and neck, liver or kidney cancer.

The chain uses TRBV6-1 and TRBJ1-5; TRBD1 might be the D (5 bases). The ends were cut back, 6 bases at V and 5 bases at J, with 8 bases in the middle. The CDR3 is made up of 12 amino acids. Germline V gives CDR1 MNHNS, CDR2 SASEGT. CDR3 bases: TGTGCCAGCAGCCAGGGTTATCAGCCCCAGCATTTT. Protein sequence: CASSQGYQPQHF.

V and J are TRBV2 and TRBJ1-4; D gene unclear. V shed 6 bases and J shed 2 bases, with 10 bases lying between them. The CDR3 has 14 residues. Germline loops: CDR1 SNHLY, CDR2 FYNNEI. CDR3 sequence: CASSSGYTNEKLFF. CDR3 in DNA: TGTGCCAGCAGCTCGGGGTATACTAATGAAAAACTGTTTTTT. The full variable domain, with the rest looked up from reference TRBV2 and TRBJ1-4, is EPEVTQTPSHQVTQMGQEVILRCVPISNHLYFYWYRQILGQKVEFLVSFYNNEISEKSEIFDDQFSVERPDGSNFTLKIRSTKLEDSAMYFCASSSGYTNEKLFFGSGTQLSVL.

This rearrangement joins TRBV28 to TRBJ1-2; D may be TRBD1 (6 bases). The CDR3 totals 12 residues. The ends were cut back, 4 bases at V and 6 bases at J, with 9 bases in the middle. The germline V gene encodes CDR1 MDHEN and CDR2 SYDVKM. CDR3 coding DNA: TGTGCCAGCAGTTGGAGGGGGGATGGCTACACCTTC. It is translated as CASSWRGDGYTF.

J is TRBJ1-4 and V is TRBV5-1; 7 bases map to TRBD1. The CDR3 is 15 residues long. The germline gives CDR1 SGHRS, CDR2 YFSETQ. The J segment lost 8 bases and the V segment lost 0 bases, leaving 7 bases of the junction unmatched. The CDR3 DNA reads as TGCGCCAGCAGCTTGGGGTCGACAGGGAGGGAAAAACTGTTTTTT. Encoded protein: CASSLGSTGREKLFF.

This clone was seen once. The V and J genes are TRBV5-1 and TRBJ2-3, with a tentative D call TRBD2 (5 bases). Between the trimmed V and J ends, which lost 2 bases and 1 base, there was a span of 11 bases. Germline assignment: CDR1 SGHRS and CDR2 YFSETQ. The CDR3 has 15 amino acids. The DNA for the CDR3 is TGCGCCAGCAGCTTCGGCGGTAGCGGCACAGATACGCAGTATTTT. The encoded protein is CASSFGGSGTDTQYF. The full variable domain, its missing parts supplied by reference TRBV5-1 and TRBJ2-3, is KAGVTQTPRYLIKTRGQQVTLSCSPISGHRSVSWYQQTPGQGLQFLFEYFSETQRNKGNFPGRFSGRQFSNSRSEMNVSTLELGDSALYLCASSFGGSGTDTQYFGPGTRLTVL.

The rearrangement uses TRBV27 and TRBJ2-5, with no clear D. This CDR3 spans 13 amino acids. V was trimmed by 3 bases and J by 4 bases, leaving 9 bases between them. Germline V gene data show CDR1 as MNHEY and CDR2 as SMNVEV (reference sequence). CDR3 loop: CASSFSRRETQYF. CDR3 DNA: TGTGCCAGCAGTTTCAGCAGAAGAGAGACCCAGTACTTC.

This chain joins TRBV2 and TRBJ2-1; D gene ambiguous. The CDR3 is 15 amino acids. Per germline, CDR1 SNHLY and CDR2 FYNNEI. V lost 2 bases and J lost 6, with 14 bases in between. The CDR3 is CASSETTLVGNEQFF. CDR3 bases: TGTGCCAGCAGTGAAACCACTCTAGTCGGCAATGAGCAGTTCTTC.

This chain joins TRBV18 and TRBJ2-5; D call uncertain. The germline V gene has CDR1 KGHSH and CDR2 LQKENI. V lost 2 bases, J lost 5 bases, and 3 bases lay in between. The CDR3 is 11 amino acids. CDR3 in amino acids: CASSPSETQYF. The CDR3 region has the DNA TGTGCCAGCTCACCAAGTGAGACCCAGTACTTC.

The CDR3 reads CASSYGTGGLDTEAFF. The CDR3 nucleotides read TGTGCCAGCAGTTATGGAACAGGGGGCTTGGACACTGAAGCTTTCTTT. This rearrangement joins TRBV6-6 to TRBJ1-1; 9 nucleotides line up with TRBD1. The germline V gene encodes CDR1 MNHNY and CDR2 SVGAGI (reference sequence). The CDR3 is made up of 16 amino acids. Losses at the gene ends were 3 bases for V and 3 bases for J; bases not matched to a gene: 8.

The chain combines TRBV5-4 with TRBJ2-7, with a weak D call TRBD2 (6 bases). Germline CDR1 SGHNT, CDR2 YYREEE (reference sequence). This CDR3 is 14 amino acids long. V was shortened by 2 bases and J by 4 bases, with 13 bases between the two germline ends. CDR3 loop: CASSFLGGGYEQYF. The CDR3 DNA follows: TGTGCCAGCAGCTTCCTAGGTGGAGGGTACGAGCAGTACTTC. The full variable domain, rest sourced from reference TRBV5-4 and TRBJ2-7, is ETGVTQSPTHLIKTRGQQVTLRCSSQSGHNTVSWYQQALGQGPQFIFQYYREEENGRGNFPPRFSGLQFPNYSSELNVNALELDDSALYLCASSFLGGGYEQYFGPGTRLTVT.

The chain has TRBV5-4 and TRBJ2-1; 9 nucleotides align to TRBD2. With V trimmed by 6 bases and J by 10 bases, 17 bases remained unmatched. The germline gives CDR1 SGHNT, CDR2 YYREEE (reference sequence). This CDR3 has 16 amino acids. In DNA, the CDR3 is TGTGCCAGCACAGGGAGGGGTCAGGTAGCGGGGGTCGAGCAGTTCTTC. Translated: CASTGRGQVAGVEQFF.

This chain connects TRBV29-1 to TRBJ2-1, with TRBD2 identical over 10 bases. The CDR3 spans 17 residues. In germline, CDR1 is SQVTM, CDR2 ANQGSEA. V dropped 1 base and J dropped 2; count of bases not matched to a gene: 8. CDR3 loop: CSVEVERGGPTYNEQFF. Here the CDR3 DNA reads TGCAGCGTTGAAGTCGAGCGGGGGGGTCCCACCTACAATGAGCAGTTCTTC.

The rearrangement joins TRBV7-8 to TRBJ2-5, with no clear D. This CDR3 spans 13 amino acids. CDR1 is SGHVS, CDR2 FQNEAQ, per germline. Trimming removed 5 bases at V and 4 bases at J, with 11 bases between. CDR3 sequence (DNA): TGTGCCAGCAGCCTAGTCAAAACAGAGACCCAGTACTTC. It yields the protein CASSLVKTETQYF. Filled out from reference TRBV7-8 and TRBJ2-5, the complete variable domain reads GAGVSQSPRYKVAKRGQDVALRCDPISGHVSLFWYQQALGQGPEFLTYFQNEAQLDKSGLPSDRFFAERPEGSVSTLKIQRTQQEDSAVYLCASSLVKTETQYFGPGTRLLVL.

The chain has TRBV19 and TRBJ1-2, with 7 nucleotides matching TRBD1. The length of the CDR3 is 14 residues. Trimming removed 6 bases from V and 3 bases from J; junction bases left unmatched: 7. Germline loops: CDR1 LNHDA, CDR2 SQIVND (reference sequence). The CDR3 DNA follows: TGTGCCAGTAGCCCGACAGGGACGGACTATGGCTACACCTTC. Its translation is CASSPTGTDYGYTF.

The DNA for the CDR3 is TGCGCCAGCAGCTTGGGTCCCCGTGAGGGCTACACCTTC. Translating it yields CASSLGPREGYTF. The chain carries TRBV5-1 and TRBJ1-2, with no clear D. CDR1 and CDR2 (germline): SGHRS, YFSETQ. This CDR3 is built from 13 residues. V was pared by 0 bases and J by 8 bases, with 11 bases between.

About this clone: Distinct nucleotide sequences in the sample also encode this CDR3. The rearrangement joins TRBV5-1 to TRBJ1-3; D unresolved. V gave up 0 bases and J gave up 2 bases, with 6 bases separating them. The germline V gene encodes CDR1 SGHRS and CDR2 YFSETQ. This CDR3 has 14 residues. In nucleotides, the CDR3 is TGCGCCAGCAGCTTGGCTGGGACTGGAAACACCATATATTTT. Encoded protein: CASSLAGTGNTIYF. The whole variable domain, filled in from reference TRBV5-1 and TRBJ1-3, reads KAGVTQTPRYLIKTRGQQVTLSCSPISGHRSVSWYQQTPGQGLQFLFEYFSETQRNKGNFPGRFSGRQFSNSRSEMNVSTLELGDSALYLCASSLAGTGNTIYFGEGSWLTVV.

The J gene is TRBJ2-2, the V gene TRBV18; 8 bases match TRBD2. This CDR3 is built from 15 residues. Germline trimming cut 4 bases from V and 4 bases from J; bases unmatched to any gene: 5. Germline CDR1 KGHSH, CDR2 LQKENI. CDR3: CASSRTSTGTGELFF. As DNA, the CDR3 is TGTGCCAGCTCACGGACTAGCACGGGCACCGGGGAGCTGTTTTTT.

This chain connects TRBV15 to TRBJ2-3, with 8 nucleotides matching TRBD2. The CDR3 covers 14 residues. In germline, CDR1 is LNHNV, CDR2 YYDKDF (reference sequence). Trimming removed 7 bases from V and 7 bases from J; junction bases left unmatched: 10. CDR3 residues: CATNRRAGGNTQYF. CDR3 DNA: TGTGCCACCAACCGGCGCGCGGGAGGCAATACGCAGTATTTT.

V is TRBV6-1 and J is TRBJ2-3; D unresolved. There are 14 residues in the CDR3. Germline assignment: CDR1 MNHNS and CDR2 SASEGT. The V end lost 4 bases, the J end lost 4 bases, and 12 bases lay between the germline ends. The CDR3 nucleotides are TGTGCCAGCAGTGCATCGGGTGGTCCAGATACGCAGTATTTT. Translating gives CASSASGGPDTQYF.